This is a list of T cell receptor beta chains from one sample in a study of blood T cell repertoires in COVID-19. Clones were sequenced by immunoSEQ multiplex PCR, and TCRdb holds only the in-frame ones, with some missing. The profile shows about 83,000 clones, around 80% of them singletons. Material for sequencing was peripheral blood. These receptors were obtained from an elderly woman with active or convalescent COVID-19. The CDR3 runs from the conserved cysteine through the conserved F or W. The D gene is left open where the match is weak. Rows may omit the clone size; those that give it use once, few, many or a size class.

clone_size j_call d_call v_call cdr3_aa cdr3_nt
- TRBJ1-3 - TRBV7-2 CASSLAKGSIYF TGTGCCAGCAGCTTAGCGAAGGGGTCCATATATTTT
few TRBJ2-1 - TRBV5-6 CASSLDAYYNEQFF TGTGCCAGCAGCTTGGATGCCTACTACAATGAGCAGTTCTTC
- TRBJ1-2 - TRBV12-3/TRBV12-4 CASSPQGYGYTF TGTGCCAGCAGTCCACAGGGATATGGCTACACCTTC
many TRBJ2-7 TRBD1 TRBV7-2 CASSSIPGTGVEQYF TGTGCCAGCAGCTCTATACCCGGGACAGGGGTCGAGCAGTACTTC
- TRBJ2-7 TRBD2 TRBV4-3 CASSQEIASGALGEQYF TGCGCCAGCAGCCAAGAAATCGCTAGCGGGGCCCTGGGCGAGCAGTACTTC
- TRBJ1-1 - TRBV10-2 CASSRGDTEAFF TGCGCCAGCAGCCGGGGGGACACTGAAGCTTTCTTT
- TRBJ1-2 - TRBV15 CATSGRGSNYGYTF TGTGCCACCAGCGGGCGGGGGTCAAACTATGGCTACACCTTC
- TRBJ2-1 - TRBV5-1 CASSIRQEDEQFF TGCGCCAGCAGCATAAGACAGGAGGATGAGCAGTTCTTC
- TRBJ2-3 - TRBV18 CASSPDRGYVVF TGTGCCAGCTCACCCGACAGAGGCTATGTCGTTTTT
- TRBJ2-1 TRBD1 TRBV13 CASSLGQRQGLGSYEKQFF TGTGCCAGCAGCTTAGGCCAGAGACAGGGCCTCGGTTCGTACGAGAAGCAGTTCTTC
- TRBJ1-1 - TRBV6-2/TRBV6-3 CASSYAGNTEAFF TGTGCCAGCAGTTACGCAGGGAACACTGAAGCTTTCTTT
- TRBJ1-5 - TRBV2 CASNPDSSNQPQHF TGTGCCAGCAACCCAGACAGTAGCAATCAGCCCCAGCATTTT
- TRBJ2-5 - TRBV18 CASSPLSGDQGTQYF TGTGCCAGCTCACCATTGTCAGGCGATCAAGGGACCCAGTACTTC
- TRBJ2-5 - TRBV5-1 CASSLGLKETQYF TGCGCCAGCAGCTTGGGACTAAAAGAGACCCAGTACTTC
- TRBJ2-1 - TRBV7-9 CASSQGAGLSEQFF TGTGCCAGCAGCCAAGGTGCGGGCCTGAGTGAGCAGTTCTTC
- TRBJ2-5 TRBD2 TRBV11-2 CASSPGTSVDQYF TGTGCCAGCAGCCCCGGGACTAGCGTAGATCAGTACTTC
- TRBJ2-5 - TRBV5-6 CASSFPGHQETQYF TGTGCCAGCAGCTTTCCGGGACATCAAGAGACCCAGTACTTC
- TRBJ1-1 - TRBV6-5 CASSRGGSETFF TGTGCCAGCAGTAGGGGAGGGTCTGAAACTTTCTTT
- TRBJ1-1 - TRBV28 CASNAGENTEAFF TGTGCCAGCAACGCAGGGGAGAACACTGAAGCTTTCTTT
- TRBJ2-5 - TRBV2 CASSGDSLWETQYF TGTGCCAGCAGTGGGGACTCGCTATGGGAGACCCAGTACTTC
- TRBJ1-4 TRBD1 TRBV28 CAIAGQGLGGEKLFF TGTGCCATTGCGGGACAGGGCCTAGGCGGTGAAAAACTGTTTTTT
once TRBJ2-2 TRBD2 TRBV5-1 CASPLAGGPQNTGELFF TGCGCCAGTCCCCTAGCGGGGGGGCCTCAAAACACCGGGGAGCTGTTTTTT
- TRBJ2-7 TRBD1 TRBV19 CASSLTQGLPYEQYF TGTGCCAGTAGTCTTACACAGGGGCTTCCGTACGAGCAGTACTTC
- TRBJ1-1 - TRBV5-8 CASSLRRGITEAFF TGTGCCAGCAGCTTGCGCAGGGGAATCACTGAAGCTTTCTTT
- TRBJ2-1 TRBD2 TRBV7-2 CASTGLAGFNEQFF TGTGCCAGCACAGGACTAGCGGGGTTTAATGAGCAGTTCTTC
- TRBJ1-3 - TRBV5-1 CASSLETAYSGNTIYF TGCGCCAGCAGCTTGGAGACAGCTTATTCTGGAAACACCATATATTTT
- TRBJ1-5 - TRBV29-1 CSVMTASNQPQHF TGCAGCGTCATGACAGCCAGCAATCAGCCCCAGCATTTT
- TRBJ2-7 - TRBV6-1 CASSEGAGAMYEQYF TGTGCCAGCAGTGAAGGGGCAGGGGCAATGTACGAGCAGTACTTC
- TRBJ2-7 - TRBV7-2 CASSPGRVYEQYF TGTGCCAGCTCTCCGGGCAGGGTCTACGAGCAGTACTTC
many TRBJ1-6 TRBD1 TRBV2 CASSEVETGVSPLHF TGTGCCAGCAGTGAAGTCGAGACAGGGGTTTCACCCCTCCACTTT
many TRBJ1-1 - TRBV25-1 CASSLENTEAFF TGTGCCAGCAGTCTAGAGAACACTGAAGCTTTCTTT
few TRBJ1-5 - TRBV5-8 CASSLLAGRGYSNQPQHF TGTGCCAGCAGCTTGTTGGCAGGGCGGGGGTATAGCAATCAGCCCCAGCATTTT
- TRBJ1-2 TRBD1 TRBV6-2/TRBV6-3 CASSSTRTGADGYTF TGTGCCAGCAGTTCGACCCGGACAGGGGCGGATGGCTACACCTTC
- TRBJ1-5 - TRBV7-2 CASSQGGFFNQPQHF TGTGCCAGCAGCCAAGGAGGGTTCTTCAATCAGCCCCAGCATTTT
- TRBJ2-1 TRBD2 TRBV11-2 CASTPGRGGGVNEQFF TGTGCCAGCACCCCAGGTCGCGGCGGGGGGGTTAATGAGCAGTTCTTC
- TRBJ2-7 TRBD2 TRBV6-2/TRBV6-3 CASSAAGVYEQYF TGTGCCAGCAGTGCGGCGGGGGTATACGAGCAGTACTTC
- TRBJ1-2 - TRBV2 CASKGLQGDYGYTF TGTGCCAGCAAAGGCTTACAGGGCGACTATGGCTACACCTTC